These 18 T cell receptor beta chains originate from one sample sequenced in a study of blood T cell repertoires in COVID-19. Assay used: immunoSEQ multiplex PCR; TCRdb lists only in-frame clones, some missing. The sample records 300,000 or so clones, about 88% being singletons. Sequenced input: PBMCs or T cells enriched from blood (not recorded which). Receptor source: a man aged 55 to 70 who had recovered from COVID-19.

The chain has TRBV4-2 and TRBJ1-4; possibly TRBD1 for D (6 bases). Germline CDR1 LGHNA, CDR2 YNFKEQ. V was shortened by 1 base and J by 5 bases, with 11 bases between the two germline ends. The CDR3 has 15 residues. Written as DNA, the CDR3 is TGTGCCAGCAGCCAAGGTCAGAGGGGGAATGAAAAACTGTTTTTT. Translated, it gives CASSQGQRGNEKLFF.

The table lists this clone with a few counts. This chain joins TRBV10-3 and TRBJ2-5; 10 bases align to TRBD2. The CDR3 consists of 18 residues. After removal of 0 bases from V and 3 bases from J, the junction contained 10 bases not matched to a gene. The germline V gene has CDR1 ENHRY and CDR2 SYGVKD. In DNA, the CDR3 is TGTGCCATCAGTGAGTCGAGTTACCCTAGCGGGAGTAAAGAGACCCAGTACTTC. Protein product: CAISESSYPSGSKETQYF.

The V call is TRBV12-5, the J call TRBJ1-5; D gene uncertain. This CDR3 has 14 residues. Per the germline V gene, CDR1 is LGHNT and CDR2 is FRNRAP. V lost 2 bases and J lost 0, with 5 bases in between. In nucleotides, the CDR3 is TGTGCTAGTGGTTTGTCGGGTAGCAATCAGCCCCAGCATTTT. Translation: CASGLSGSNQPQHF.

The CDR3 here is CASRQLQDTEAFF. The CDR3 bases are TGTGCCAGTCGACAGCTCCAAGACACTGAAGCTTTCTTT. The chain carries TRBV2 and TRBJ1-1, with D maybe TRBD1 (5 bases). CDR1 is SNHLY and CDR2 is FYNNEI in the germline V gene. This CDR3 region has 13 residues. The V and J ends lost 9 bases and 3 bases respectively, with 14 bases between them.

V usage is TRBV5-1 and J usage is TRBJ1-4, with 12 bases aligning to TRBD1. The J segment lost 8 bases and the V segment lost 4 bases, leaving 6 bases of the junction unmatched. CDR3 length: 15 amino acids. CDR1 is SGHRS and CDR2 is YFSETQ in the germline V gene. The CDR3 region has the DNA TGCGCCAGCAGCCTGGGACAGGGGGCAGGAGAAAAACTGTTTTTT. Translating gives CASSLGQGAGEKLFF.

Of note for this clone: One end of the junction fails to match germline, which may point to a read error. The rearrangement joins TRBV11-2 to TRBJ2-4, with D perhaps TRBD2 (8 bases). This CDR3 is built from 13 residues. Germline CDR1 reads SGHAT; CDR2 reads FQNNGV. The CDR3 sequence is CASSLGTTGTRNF. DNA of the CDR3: TGTGCCAGCAGCTTAGGGACGACAGGGACTAGGAACTTC.

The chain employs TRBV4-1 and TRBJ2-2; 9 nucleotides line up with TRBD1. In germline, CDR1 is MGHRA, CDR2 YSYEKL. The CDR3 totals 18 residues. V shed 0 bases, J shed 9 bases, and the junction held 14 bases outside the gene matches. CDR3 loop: CASSQDEFGTGSGRELFF. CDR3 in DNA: TGCGCCAGCAGCCAAGATGAATTCGGGACAGGGTCGGGCCGGGAGCTGTTTTTT.

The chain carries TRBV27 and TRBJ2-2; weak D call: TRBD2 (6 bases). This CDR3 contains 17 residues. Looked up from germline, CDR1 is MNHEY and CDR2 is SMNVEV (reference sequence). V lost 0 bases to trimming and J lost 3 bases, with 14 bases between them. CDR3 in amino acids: CASSLSVSGGYTGELFF. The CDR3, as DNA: TGTGCCAGCAGTTTATCAGTTAGCGGAGGATACACCGGGGAGCTGTTTTTT.

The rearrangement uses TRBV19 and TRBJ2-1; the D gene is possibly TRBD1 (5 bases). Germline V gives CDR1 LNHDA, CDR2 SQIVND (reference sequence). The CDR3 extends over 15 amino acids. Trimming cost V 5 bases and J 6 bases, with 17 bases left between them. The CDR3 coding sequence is TGTGCCAGTAGTCGAAACCCCGACAGTGGCAATGAGCAGTTCTTC. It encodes CASSRNPDSGNEQFF.

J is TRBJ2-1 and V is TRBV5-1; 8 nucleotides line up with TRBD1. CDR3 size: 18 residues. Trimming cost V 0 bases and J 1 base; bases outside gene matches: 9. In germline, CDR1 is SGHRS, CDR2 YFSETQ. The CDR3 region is CASSLGAGGVRSYNEQFF. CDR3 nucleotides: TGCGCCAGCAGCTTGGGTGCAGGGGGCGTTCGTTCCTACAATGAGCAGTTCTTC.

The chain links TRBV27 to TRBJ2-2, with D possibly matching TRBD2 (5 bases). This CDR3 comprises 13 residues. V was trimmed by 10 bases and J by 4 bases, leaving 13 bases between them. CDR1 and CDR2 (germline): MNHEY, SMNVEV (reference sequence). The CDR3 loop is CATTGMSTGELFF. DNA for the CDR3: TGTGCCACCACGGGGATGAGCACCGGGGAGCTGTTTTTT.

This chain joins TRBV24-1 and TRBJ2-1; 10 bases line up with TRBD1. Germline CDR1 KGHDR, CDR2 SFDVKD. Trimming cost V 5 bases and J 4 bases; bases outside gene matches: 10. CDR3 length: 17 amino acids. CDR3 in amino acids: CATSAGVGDRGYNEQFF. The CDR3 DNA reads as TGTGCCACCAGTGCGGGGGTTGGGGACAGGGGATACAATGAGCAGTTCTTC.

Here the CDR3 reads CASTPGGNYGYTF. CDR3 sequence (DNA): TGTGCCAGCACACCAGGGGGGAACTATGGCTACACCTTC. V gene TRBV12-3 or TRBV12-4 combines with J gene TRBJ1-2; 7 positions agree with TRBD1. This CDR3 is built from 13 residues. The V and J ends lost 7 bases and 2 bases, in that order; junction bases with no gene match: 4.

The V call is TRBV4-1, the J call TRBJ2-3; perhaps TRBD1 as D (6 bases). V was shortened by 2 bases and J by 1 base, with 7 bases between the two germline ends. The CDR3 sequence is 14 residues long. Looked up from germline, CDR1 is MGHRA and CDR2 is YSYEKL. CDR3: CASSQRTGTDTQYF. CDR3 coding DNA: TGCGCCAGCAGCCAAAGGACAGGCACAGATACGCAGTATTTT.

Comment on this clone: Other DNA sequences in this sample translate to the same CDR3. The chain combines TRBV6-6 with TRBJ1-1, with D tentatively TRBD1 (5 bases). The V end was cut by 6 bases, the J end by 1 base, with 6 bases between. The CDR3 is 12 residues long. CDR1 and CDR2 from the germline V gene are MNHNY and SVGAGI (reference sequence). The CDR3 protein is CASRGGNTEAFF. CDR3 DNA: TGTGCCAGCAGGGGGGGGAACACTGAAGCTTTCTTT.

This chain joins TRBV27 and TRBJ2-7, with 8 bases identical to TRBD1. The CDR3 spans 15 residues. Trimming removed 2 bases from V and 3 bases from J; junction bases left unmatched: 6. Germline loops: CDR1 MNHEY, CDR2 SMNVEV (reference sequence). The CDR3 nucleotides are TGTGCCAGCAGTTTAGCGGGACAGGTAGGCTACGAGCAGTACTTC. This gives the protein CASSLAGQVGYEQYF.

The CDR3 coding sequence is TGTGCCAGCACCCAGACAGGGGTAAACACTGAAGCTTTCTTT. Amino acids: CASTQTGVNTEAFF. V and J are TRBV7-2 and TRBJ1-1; 8 bases are shared with TRBD1. The V gene's germline CDR1 is SGHTA and CDR2 FQGNSA. The CDR3 is made up of 14 amino acids. Trimming took 7 bases from V and 2 from J; bases not matched to a gene: 6.

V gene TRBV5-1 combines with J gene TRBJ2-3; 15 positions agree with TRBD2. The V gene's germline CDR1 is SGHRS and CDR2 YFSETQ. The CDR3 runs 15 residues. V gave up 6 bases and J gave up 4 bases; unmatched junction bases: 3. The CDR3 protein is CASKGLAGGPDTQYF. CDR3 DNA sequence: TGCGCCAGCAAGGGACTAGCGGGGGGCCCAGATACGCAGTATTTT.